This T cell receptor (beta chain) was captured by sequencing in a study of T cells after posttransplantation cyclophosphamide (TCRdb year 2016). Broadly, across the study: Using TRB sequencing, the study followed how the T cell repertoire reconstituted after myeloablative bone marrow transplantation in which posttransplantation cyclophosphamide served as GVHD prophylaxis. Blood from every one of the roughly 30 PTCy patients who had 1-year posttransplant specimens underwent TRB sequencing. TRB sequencing was also done on up to about 3 additional blood samples from 2 to 5.2 years after transplant in 3 patients, and on pretransplant blood from 4 patients. Antigen receptor sequencing was done on samples from some 35 PTCy-treated patients and from over 15 related bone marrow donors of those patients. Because TRA and TRB clonality were tightly correlated in roughly 10 samples, subsequent TCR analyses were focused on TRB only. Public TRB sequences were compared against a database of over 3,600 sequences linked to responses to pathogens, tumor antigens, self-antigens and alloantigens. Overall results and qualifications from the work: Across the approximately 45 patients, TRB clonality was highly associated with recipient CMV seropositivity and CMV reactivation, and diversity with PTCy was similar to that in the CNI/methotrexate controls. At 1-2 months, donor-recipient similarity was low but rose over the first year, and the later blood repertoires were often dominated by donor CD8+ memory clones. The TRB repertoires of T cells infiltrating skin or GI tract showed only limited overlap with the TRB repertoires of T cells in blood.

Turning to this clone: The antigen it binds to is not known. No base qualities exist here, and no much larger clone lies one base off it.

TRB sequencing was run on genomic DNA with either the immunoSEQ assay at survey resolution or the hsTCRB kit. The source study handled its data this way. The immunoSEQ software handled initial read processing, and the LymphoSeq R package was used for repertoire analyses. Clonality was calculated as 1 minus normalized Shannon entropy, and the Gini coefficient was also calculated for each TRB dataset. To infer phenotypes in unsorted samples, TRB sequences from sorted subsets of the recipient or donor were mapped onto unsorted samples from the same recipient. This immuneACCESS table, as held by TCRdb, lists in-frame sequences with V and J called but not all clones. Of the missing ones, under half trace to an unresolved V gene in checked studies; the others have no known cause. The V and J calls and clone size are taken from that table; D and trimming were inferred from the DNA. The sample table records over 15,000 clones; 94% of these occur just once. Roughly 0.28% of the sample is in the top ten clones.

From cysteine to phenylalanine, the CDR3 is 15 amino acids long. The kept DNA is CDR3 alone, 45 bases in frame from the first base. The germline V end is reduced by 2 bases and the J end by 1 base; junction bases left unmatched: 2. CDR1 and CDR2 are read off the germline V gene as SGHAT and FQNNGV. To count as naive, T cells had to be viable CD3+CD4+ or CD3+CD8+ cells with a CCR7+CD45RA+CD45RO-CD95-CD27+CD28+ profile. Peripheral blood samples were provided by related bone marrow donors on the day of marrow donation. Peripheral blood and bone marrow mononuclear cells were isolated by Ficoll-Hypaque density centrifugation and cryopreserved. FACS on a FACSAria II was used to sort CD4+ and CD8+ T cells, including the naive and memory subsets.

This clonotype was obtained from a woman aged 45 to 65 in good health and a related stem cell transplant donor. Source material: naive CD4+ T cells sorted from blood. The chain joins TRBV11-2 to TRBJ1-5; TRBD1 fits 7 bases in the junction. The nucleotides are TGTGCCAGCAGCTTAAGGGGGCTCAGCAATCAGCCCCAGCATTTT. This encodes CASSLRGLSNQPQHF.